The T cell receptor beta chain described here comes from a study of post-analysis software for immune sequencing data. Whole-study results and caveats: Included in a set of roughly five TRBV segments more frequent in patients than controls were TRBV5-6, TRBV5-1 and TRBV20-1.

Germline V gives CDR1 DFQATT, CDR2 SNEGSKA (reference sequence). Trimming removed 4 bases at V and 3 bases at J, with 9 bases between. This CDR3 is built from 13 residues. This clonotype was found a few times. Its cognate antigen is unknown. TCR beta cDNA libraries included unique molecular identifiers. From the PCR reads, TCRdb called clonotypes with MiXCR, one entry per CDR3 protein. The table has hundreds of thousands of distinct CDR3 sequences, approximately 45% seen once; the top ten hold 9% to 13%. The specimen sequenced was blood. The receptor's source is a girl between 5 and 17 years old with multiple sclerosis. The chain carries TRBV20-1 and TRBJ1-4; tentatively, D is TRBD1 (6 bases). The CDR3 DNA follows: TGCAGTGCTAACAGGGCGTCTAATGAAAAACTGTTTTTT. Translating it yields CSANRASNEKLFF.